This T cell receptor (beta chain) was recorded in a study of T-cell reconstitution after alpha-beta-depleted transplantation in children. This clonotype has at least ten counts. This CDR3 has 15 residues. Trimming took 3 bases from V and 2 from J; bases not matched to a gene: 9. The germline V gene has CDR1 DFQATT and CDR2 SNEGSKA (reference sequence). Unique molecular identifiers tagged the TCRbeta library. TCRdb independently ran MiXCR on the PCR reads; one entry per CDR3 protein. The sample includes about 600,000 distinct CDR3 sequences, more than 9% of them seen just once. The source is a human donor who donated a stem cell graft to a child with acute myeloid leukemia. The specimen was PBMCs from the stem cell graft donor, collected from the stem cell graft. V gene TRBV20-1 combines with J gene TRBJ2-5; 7 bases are shared with TRBD1. DNA of the CDR3: TGCAGTGCTAGGGATCGGGACAGAGTTCAAGAGACCCAGTACTTC. Encoded protein: CSARDRDRVQETQYF.